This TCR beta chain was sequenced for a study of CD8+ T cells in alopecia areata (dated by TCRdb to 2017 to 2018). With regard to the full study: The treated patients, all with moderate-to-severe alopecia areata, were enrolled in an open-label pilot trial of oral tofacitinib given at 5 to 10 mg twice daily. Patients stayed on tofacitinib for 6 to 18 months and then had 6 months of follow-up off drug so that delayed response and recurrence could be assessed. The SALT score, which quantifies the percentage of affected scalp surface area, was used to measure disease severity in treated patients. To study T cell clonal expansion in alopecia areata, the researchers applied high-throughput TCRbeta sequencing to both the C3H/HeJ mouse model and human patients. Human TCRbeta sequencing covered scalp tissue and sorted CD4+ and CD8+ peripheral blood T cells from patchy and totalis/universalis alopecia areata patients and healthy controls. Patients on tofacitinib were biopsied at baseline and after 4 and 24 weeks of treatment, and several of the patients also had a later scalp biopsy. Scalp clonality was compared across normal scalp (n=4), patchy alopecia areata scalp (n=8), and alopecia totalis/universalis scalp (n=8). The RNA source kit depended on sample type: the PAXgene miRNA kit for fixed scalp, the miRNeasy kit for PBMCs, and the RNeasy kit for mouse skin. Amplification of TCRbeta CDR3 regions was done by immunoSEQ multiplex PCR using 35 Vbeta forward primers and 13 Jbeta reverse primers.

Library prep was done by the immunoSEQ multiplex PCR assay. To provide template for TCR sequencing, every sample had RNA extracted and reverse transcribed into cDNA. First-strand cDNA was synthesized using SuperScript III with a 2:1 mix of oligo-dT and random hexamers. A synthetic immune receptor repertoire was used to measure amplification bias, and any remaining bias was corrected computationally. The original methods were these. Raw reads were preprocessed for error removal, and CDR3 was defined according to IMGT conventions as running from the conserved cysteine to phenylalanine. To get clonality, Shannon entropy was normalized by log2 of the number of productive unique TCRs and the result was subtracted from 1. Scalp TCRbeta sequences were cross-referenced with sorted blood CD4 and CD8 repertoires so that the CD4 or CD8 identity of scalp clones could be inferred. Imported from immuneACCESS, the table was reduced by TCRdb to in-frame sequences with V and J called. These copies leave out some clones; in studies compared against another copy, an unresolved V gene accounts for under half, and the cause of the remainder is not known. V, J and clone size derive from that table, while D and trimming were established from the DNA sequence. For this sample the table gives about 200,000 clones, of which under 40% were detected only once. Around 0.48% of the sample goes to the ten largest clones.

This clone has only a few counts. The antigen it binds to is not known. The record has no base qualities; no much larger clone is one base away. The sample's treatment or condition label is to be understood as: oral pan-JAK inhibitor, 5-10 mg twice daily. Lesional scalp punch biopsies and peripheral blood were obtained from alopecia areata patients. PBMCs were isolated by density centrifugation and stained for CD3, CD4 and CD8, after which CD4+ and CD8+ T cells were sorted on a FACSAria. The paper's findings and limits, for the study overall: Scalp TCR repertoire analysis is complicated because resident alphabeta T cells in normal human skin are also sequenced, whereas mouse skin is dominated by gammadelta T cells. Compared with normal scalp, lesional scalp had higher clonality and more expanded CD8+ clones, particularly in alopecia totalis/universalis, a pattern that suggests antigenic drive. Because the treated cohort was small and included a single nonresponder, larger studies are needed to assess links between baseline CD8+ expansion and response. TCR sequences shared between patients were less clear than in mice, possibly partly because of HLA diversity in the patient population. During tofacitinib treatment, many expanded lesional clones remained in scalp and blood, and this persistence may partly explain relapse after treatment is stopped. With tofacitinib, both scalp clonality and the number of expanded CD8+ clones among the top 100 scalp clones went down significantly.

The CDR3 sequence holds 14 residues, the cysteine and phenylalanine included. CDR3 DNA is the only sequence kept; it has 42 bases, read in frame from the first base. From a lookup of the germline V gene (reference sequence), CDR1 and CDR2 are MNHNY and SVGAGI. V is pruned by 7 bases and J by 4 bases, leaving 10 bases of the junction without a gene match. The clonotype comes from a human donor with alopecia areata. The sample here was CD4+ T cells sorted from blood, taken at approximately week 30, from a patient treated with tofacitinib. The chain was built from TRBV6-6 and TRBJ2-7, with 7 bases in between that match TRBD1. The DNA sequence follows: TGTGCCAGCACCCTCCGGAAGACAGGGTACGAGCAGTACTTC. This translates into CASTLRKTGYEQYF.